What follows are 18 T cell receptor beta chains derived from one specimen sequenced in a study of human T cells and chemical hapten exposure. TCRdb fed the RACE reads into MiXCR, producing one record per CDR3 protein. There are roughly 50,000 distinct CDR3 sequences in the sample; approximately 10% occur only once, and 8.5% to 10% lies in the top ten. Time point given: pre-sensitization, week 0. Treatment reported: therapeutic diphenylcyclopropenone sensitization with weekly scalp DPC. Total RNA was isolated from whole blood that had not been fractionated. Sequenced here: whole blood, sampled in connection with sensitization to the hapten diphenylcyclopropenone (DPC). Receptors were obtained from a woman aged 30 to 39 with alopecia areata. Some clones in this sample may be carry-over from other donors' samples.

This clonotype showed up many times. This chain uses TRBV5-5 with TRBJ2-2; 9 positions agree with TRBD1. Germline V gives CDR1 SGHKS, CDR2 YYEKEE (reference sequence). The ends lost 3 bases at V and 3 bases at J; junction bases unmatched: 3. The CDR3 runs 15 residues. The CDR3 DNA reads TGTGCCAGCAGCTGGGACAGGGATCACACCGGGGAGCTGTTTTTT. It is translated as CASSWDRDHTGELFF.

As concerns this clonotype: One end of the junction does not line up with germline, which may come from a read error. The CDR3 DNA is TGTGCTAGCAGCGCCCTAGCGGGGGGGCGGACAGATACGCAGTATTTT. This gives the protein CASSALAGGRTDTQYF. This sequence joins TRBV7-7 and TRBJ2-3, with 12 positions matching TRBD2. The germline V gene encodes CDR1 SSHAT and CDR2 FNYEAQ (reference sequence). The CDR3 spans 16 residues.

The chain links TRBV4-3 to TRBJ2-1; D is unclear. The V end was cut by 1 base, the J end by 5 bases, with 9 bases between. Germline loops: CDR1 LGHNA, CDR2 YSLEER. This CDR3 contains 14 residues. The CDR3 DNA sequence: TGCGCCAGCAGCCAAGTTGTAACAAACAATGAGCAGTTCTTC. This encodes CASSQVVTNNEQFF.

The genes are TRBV20-1 and TRBJ1-1; a weak D match, TRBD1 (6 bases). The CDR3 sequence is 14 residues long. Germline V gives CDR1 DFQATT, CDR2 SNEGSKA (reference sequence). CDR3 DNA: TGCAGCCCCGTGAGTGTACAGGGCTTCACTGAAGCTTTCTTT. Amino acids: CSPVSVQGFTEAFF.

This clonotype was seen a few times. The chain couples TRBV5-4 to TRBJ2-5; 11 bases line up with TRBD2. J gave up 1 base and V 4 bases, and 6 bases lay outside the gene matches. Germline values: CDR1 SGHNT, CDR2 YYREEE (reference sequence). The CDR3 has 16 residues. CDR3 sequence reads: CASSRLAGPFQETQYF. The CDR3 DNA follows: TGTGCCAGCAGCAGACTAGCGGGGCCTTTCCAAGAGACCCAGTACTTC.

This clonotype was seen at least ten times. The chain carries TRBV5-6 and TRBJ1-1; no clear D. V lost 1 base, J lost 1 base, and 2 bases lay in between. Germline V gives CDR1 SGHDT, CDR2 YYEEEE. The CDR3 sequence is 12 residues long. DNA for the CDR3: TGTGCCAGCAGCTTGAGGAACACTGAAGCTTTCTTT. It codes for CASSLRNTEAFF. Full variable domain (rest looked up from reference TRBV5-6 and TRBJ1-1): DAGVTQSPTHLIKTRGQQVTLRCSPKSGHDTVSWYQQALGQGPQFIFQYYEEEERQRGNFPDRFSGHQFPNYSSELNVNALLLGDSALYLCASSLRNTEAFFGQGTRLTVV.

The CDR3, as DNA: TGCGCCAGCAGCTTGGCCTCTTCCGGGACCCCCGACGAGCAGTACTTC. The encoded protein is CASSLASSGTPDEQYF. J is TRBJ2-7 and V is TRBV5-1, with D possibly called TRBD1 or TRBD2 (5 bases each). Trimming took off 0 bases at V and 5 bases at J, with 18 bases between the two ends. Germline V gives CDR1 SGHRS, CDR2 YFSETQ. The CDR3 is made up of 16 amino acids.

This chain uses TRBV2 with TRBJ2-3; no clear D. The CDR3 length is 12 residues. Germline lookup yields CDR1 SNHLY and CDR2 FYNNEI. Trimming shortened V by 5 bases and J by 9 bases, and 12 bases separated the two germline ends. CDR3 bases: TGTGCCAGCAGTCGAGCCGGTTCGACGCAGTATTTT. This translates into CASSRAGSTQYF.

The V gene is TRBV12-3 or TRBV12-4, the J gene TRBJ1-5; 7 positions agree with TRBD1. CDR3 length equals 13 residues. J lost 5 bases, V lost 9 bases, and 7 bases had no gene match. CDR3: CASRQGPYQPQHF. The CDR3 nucleotides are TGTGCCAGTAGACAGGGACCCTATCAGCCCCAGCATTTT.

This clonotype has a handful of counts. The chain's CDR3 is CSALDGYEQYF. CDR3 DNA sequence: TGCAGCGCTTTGGACGGTTACGAGCAGTACTTC. The chain joins TRBV29-1 to TRBJ2-7; D is uncertain. This CDR3 has 11 residues. The V end was cut by 7 bases, the J end by 4 bases, with 11 bases between. The V gene's germline CDR1 is SQVTM and CDR2 ANQGSEA.

The chain employs TRBV13 and TRBJ2-3; D gene uncertain. V dropped 5 bases and J dropped 0 bases, with 18 bases sitting between them. Germline assignment: CDR1 PRHDT and CDR2 FYEKMQ (reference sequence). This CDR3 has 17 residues. CDR3 DNA: TGTGCCAGCAGCAGCCGGTCAGCGAGTTCTAGCACAGATACGCAGTATTTT. Translated: CASSSRSASSSTDTQYF.

This clonotype was found a few times. The rearrangement uses TRBV28 and TRBJ2-3; D not resolved. CDR3 length equals 13 residues. Between the trimmed V and J ends, which lost 5 bases and 8 bases, there was a span of 14 bases. Germline loops: CDR1 MDHEN, CDR2 SYDVKM. The CDR3 sequence: CASSLPPAPTQYF. Written as DNA, the CDR3 is TGTGCCAGCAGTCTACCTCCGGCCCCTACGCAGTATTTT.

This clonotype showed up many times. V usage is TRBV7-3 and J usage is TRBJ1-6, with D tentatively TRBD1 (5 bases). There are 14 residues in the CDR3. The V end lost 1 base, the J end lost 7 bases, and 8 bases lay between the germline ends. Per the germline V gene, CDR1 is SGHTA and CDR2 is FQGTGA. CDR3 amino acids: CASSLNRKNSPLHF. As DNA, the CDR3 is TGTGCCAGCAGCTTAAACAGGAAGAATTCACCCCTCCACTTT.

This clonotype was counted many times. The J gene is TRBJ1-2, the V gene TRBV6-1; 7 positions agree with TRBD1. Germline lookup yields CDR1 MNHNS and CDR2 SASEGT. This CDR3 region has 15 residues. The ends lost 2 bases at V and 4 bases at J; junction bases unmatched: 7. The CDR3, as DNA: TGTGCCAGCAGTGAATTAGGGGGCTTCTTCTATGGCTACACCTTC. Translated: CASSELGGFFYGYTF.

Only a few counts were recorded for this clonotype. V usage is TRBV28 and J usage is TRBJ1-4, with 11 bases matching TRBD1. V lost 1 base to trimming and J lost 0 bases; unmatched junction nucleotides: 13. Germline lookup yields CDR1 MDHEN and CDR2 SYDVKM. This CDR3 spans 21 amino acids. The CDR3 nucleotides are TGTGCCAGCAGTTTATACCTCCCTGGACAGGGGGCAGGATCAACTAATGAAAAACTGTTTTTT. This translates into CASSLYLPGQGAGSTNEKLFF.

The chain has TRBV4-1 and TRBJ1-1; D gene unclear. Trimming left V 1 base short and J 5 bases short, with 14 bases between. This CDR3 is built from 15 residues. The germline gives CDR1 MGHRA, CDR2 YSYEKL. The CDR3 coding sequence is TGCGCCAGCAGCCAAGGTTCCGGGTCTTGGACTGAAGCTTTCTTT. This sequence encodes CASSQGSGSWTEAFF.

The V and J genes are TRBV19 and TRBJ2-3; no definite D call. Between the trimmed V and J ends, which lost 3 bases and 2 bases, there was a span of 9 bases. The germline gives CDR1 LNHDA, CDR2 SQIVND (reference sequence). CDR3 size: 14 residues. The CDR3, as DNA: TGTGCCAGTAGTATCCGACGCAACACAGATACGCAGTATTTT. It yields the protein CASSIRRNTDTQYF. Filled out from reference TRBV19 and TRBJ2-3, the complete variable domain reads DGGITQSPKYLFRKEGQNVTLSCEQNLNHDAMYWYRQDPGQGLRLIYYSQIVNDFQKGDIAEGYSVSREKKESFPLTVTSAQKNPTAFYLCASSIRRNTDTQYFGPGTRLTVL.

This clonotype came up a few times. The rearrangement uses TRBV5-5 and TRBJ1-5; 9 bases agree with TRBD1. Trimming took 2 bases from V and 7 from J; bases not matched to a gene: 1. The CDR3 covers 13 residues. The V gene's germline CDR1 is SGHKS and CDR2 YYEKEE (reference sequence). DNA for the CDR3: TGTGCCAGCAGCTTTGACAGGGGGCAGCCCCAGCATTTT. This translates into CASSFDRGQPQHF. The entire variable domain, with the rest obtained from reference TRBV5-5 and TRBJ1-5, is as follows: DAGVTQSPTHLIKTRGQQVTLRCSPISGHKSVSWYQQVLGQGPQFIFQYYEKEERGRGNFPDRFSARQFPNYSSELNVNALLLGDSALYLCASSFDRGQPQHFGDGTRLSIL.